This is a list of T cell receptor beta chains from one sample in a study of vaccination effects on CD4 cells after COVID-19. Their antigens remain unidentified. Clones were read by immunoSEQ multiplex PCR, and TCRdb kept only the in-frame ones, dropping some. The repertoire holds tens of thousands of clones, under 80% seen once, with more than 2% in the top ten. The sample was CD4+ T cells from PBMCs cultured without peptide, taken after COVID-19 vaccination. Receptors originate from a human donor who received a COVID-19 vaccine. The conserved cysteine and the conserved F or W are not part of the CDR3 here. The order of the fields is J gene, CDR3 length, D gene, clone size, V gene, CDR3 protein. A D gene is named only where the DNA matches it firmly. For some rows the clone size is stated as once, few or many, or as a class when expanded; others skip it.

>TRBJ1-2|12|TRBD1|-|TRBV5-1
ASSSGMGQGGYT
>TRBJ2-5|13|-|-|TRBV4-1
ASSRQDPNVETQY
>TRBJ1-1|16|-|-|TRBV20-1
SASRFVWGGPGRTEAF
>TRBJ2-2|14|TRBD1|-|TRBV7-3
ASSLTGQPNTGELF
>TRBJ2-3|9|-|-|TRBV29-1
SVGVVDTQY
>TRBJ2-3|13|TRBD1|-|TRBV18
ASSLPGQITDTQY
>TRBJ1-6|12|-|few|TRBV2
ASSQQGNHSPLH
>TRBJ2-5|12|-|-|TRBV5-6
ASSLGGGVETQY
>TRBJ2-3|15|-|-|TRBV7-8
ASSRSSRDGRTDTQY
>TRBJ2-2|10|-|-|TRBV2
ASSPGTGELF
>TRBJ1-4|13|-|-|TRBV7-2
ASSRSGPTNEKLF
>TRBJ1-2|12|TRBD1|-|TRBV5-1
ASSLTGGNYGYT
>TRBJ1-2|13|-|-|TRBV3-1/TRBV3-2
ASSQVGRGFYGYT
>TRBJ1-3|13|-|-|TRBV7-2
ASSLVRSSGNTIY
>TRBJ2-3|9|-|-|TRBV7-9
ASSLADTQY
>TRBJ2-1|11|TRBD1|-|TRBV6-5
ASSRQGFNEQF
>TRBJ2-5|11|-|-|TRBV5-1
ASSLRAQETQY
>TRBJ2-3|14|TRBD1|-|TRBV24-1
ATSDPTGGLTDTQY
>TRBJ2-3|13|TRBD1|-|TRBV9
ASSVVGQGTDTQY
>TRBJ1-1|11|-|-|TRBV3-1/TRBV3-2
ASSHGSKTEAF
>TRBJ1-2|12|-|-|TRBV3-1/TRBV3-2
ASSQSGAGYGYT
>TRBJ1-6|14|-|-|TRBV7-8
ASSLGGASGNSPLH
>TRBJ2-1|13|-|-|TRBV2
ASSRSGPENNEQF
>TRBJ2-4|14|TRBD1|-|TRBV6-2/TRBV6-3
ASSYSDRGGSDIQY